This T cell receptor (beta chain) is drawn from a study of vaccination effects on CD4 cells after COVID-19. Study-level information: Post-vaccine specimens arrived a median 72 days past the second dose.

Antigen-specific CD4+ T cell clonotypes were called by their expansion after viral peptide-pool culture in ViraFEST. Subsequent to a culture period of under twelve days, CD4+ T cells were isolated. Participants were vaccinated with two doses of either the BNT162b2 or mRNA-1273 vaccine. Among the vaccine recipients, none had a prior SARS-CoV-2 infection, and nucleocapsid antibodies were negative. Half-medium replacement with IL-2 medium occurred on days 3 and 7. Only in-frame clones appear in the TCRdb table, and some are missing; sequencing was by immunoSEQ multiplex PCR. The sample has tens of thousands of clones, 74% seen once; the top ten hold roughly 1.6%. With respect to this clone: Its antigen remains unidentified.

In germline, CDR1 is SEHNR, CDR2 FQNEAQ (reference sequence). Trimming shortened V by 4 bases and J by 1 base, and 10 bases separated the two germline ends. There are 14 residues in the CDR3. The receptor's source is a human donor who received a COVID-19 vaccine. This chain connects TRBV7-9 to TRBJ2-5; D is ambiguous. Sequenced here: CD4+ T cells from PBMCs cultured with HCoV-229E spike peptides, sampled after COVID-19 vaccination. CDR3 nucleotide sequence: TGTGCCAGCAGCTGGGCTGGGTTCCAAGAGACCCAGTACTTC. It encodes CASSWAGFQETQYF. The complete variable domain, with remaining parts taken from reference TRBV7-9 and TRBJ2-5, reads DTGVSQNPRHKITKRGQNVTFRCDPISEHNRLYWYRQTLGQGPEFLTYFQNEAQLEKSRLLSDRFSAERPKGSFSTLEIQRTEQGDSAMYLCASSWAGFQETQYFGPGTRLLVL.